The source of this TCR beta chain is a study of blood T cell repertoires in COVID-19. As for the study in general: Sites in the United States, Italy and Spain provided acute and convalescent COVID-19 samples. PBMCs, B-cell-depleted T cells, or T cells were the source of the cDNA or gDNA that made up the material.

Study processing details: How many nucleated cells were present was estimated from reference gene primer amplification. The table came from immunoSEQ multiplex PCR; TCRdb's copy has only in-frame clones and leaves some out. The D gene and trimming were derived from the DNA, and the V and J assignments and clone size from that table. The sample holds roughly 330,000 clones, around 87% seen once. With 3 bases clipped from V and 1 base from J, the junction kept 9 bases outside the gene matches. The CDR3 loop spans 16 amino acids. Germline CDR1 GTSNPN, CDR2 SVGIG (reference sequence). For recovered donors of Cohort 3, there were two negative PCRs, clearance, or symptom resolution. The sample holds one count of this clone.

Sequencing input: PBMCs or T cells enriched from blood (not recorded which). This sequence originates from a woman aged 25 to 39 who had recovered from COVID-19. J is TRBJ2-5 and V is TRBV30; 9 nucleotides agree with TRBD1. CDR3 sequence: CAWRELTGGFQETQYF. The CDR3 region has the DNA TGTGCCTGGAGGGAGCTGACAGGGGGATTCCAAGAGACCCAGTACTTC.